These T cell receptor beta chains were read from a single sample in a study of blood T cell repertoires in COVID-19. Some clones are missing from TCRdb's copy, which holds only in-frame ones; the method was immunoSEQ multiplex PCR. The sample has 110,000 to 150,000 clones, approximately 80% seen once. The sample taken for sequencing was peripheral blood. The origin of the receptors is a human donor in a cohort sampled during active COVID-19. The CDR3 runs from the conserved cysteine through the conserved F or W. D genes are given only for firm matches. Only some rows state a clone size, as once, few, many or a class for expanded clones.

D	size	V	J	CDR3	DNA
.	.	TRBV9	TRBJ2-7	CASSPQGGAYEQYF	TGTGCCAGCAGCCCCCAGGGGGGAGCCTACGAGCAGTACTTC
.	.	TRBV7-2	TRBJ1-4	CASSYPSEKLFF	TGTGCCAGCAGCTACCCCAGTGAAAAACTGTTTTTT
TRBD1	.	TRBV5-4	TRBJ2-7	CASSFETGGAFYEQYF	TGTGCCAGCAGCTTCGAGACAGGGGGCGCATTCTACGAGCAGTACTTC
.	.	TRBV5-5	TRBJ2-5	CASSFLAGQETQYF	TGTGCCAGCAGCTTTCTGGCAGGCCAAGAGACCCAGTACTTC
TRBD1	.	TRBV7-3	TRBJ1-2	CASSLGQGDGYTF	TGTGCCAGCAGCTTAGGACAGGGGGACGGCTACACCTTC
.	.	TRBV2	TRBJ1-1	CASRRRNTEAFF	TGTGCCAGCAGGAGAAGGAACACTGAAGCTTTCTTT
.	.	TRBV6-2/TRBV6-3	TRBJ2-7	CASSYDQTTGTIHYEQYF	TGTGCCAGCAGTTACGACCAGACTACCGGGACAATCCACTACGAGCAGTACTTC
TRBD2	.	TRBV11-2	TRBJ2-1	CASSLGLAGDNEQFF	TGTGCCAGCAGCTTAGGACTAGCGGGGGACAATGAGCAGTTCTTC
TRBD1	.	TRBV6-6	TRBJ2-6	CASSSDRDGANVLTF	TGTGCCAGCAGCAGCGACAGGGATGGGGCCAACGTCCTGACTTTC
TRBD1	.	TRBV7-9	TRBJ1-3	CASSLEGAPGNTIYF	TGTGCCAGCAGCTTAGAGGGGGCTCCTGGAAACACCATATATTTT
TRBD2	.	TRBV6-6	TRBJ2-1	CASSQTTSGGPRFYNEQFF	TGTGCCAGCAGTCAAACGACTAGCGGGGGGCCGCGTTTTTACAATGAGCAGTTCTTC
TRBD2	once	TRBV5-6	TRBJ2-5	CASSFGTNPDFEYF	TGTGCCAGCAGCTTCGGGACTAACCCCGACTTTGAGTACTTC
TRBD1	.	TRBV7-9	TRBJ1-2	CASSLAGRGLDGYTF	TGTGCCAGCAGCTTAGCTGGCAGGGGGCTGGATGGCTACACCTTC
.	.	TRBV5-4	TRBJ2-5	CASSLERFLRGSQETQYF	TGTGCCAGCAGCTTGGAACGATTTTTGCGGGGATCACAAGAGACCCAGTACTTC
TRBD2	.	TRBV28	TRBJ2-7	CASGISGGTAYEQYF	TGTGCCAGCGGAATTAGCGGGGGCACTGCCTACGAGCAGTACTTC
TRBD1	.	TRBV3-1/TRBV3-2	TRBJ2-5	CASSQVDRGRIETQYF	TGTGCCAGCAGCCAAGTAGACAGGGGGCGCATAGAGACCCAGTACTTC
TRBD2	.	TRBV6-4	TRBJ2-1	CASRRLAGAYNEQFF	TGTGCCAGCAGGCGACTAGCGGGGGCATACAATGAGCAGTTCTTC
TRBD2	.	TRBV28	TRBJ2-1	CASSFLPAGGLRIEQFF	TGTGCCAGCAGTTTCCTTCCAGCGGGGGGGCTTCGGATTGAGCAGTTCTTC
TRBD1	.	TRBV11-2	TRBJ1-4	CASSSGMDRNNEKLFF	TGTGCCAGCAGCTCGGGTATGGACAGGAATAATGAAAAACTGTTTTTT
.	.	TRBV10-3	TRBJ2-7	CAISDNTDIRSSYEQYF	TGTGCCATCAGTGATAATACGGACATAAGGAGCTCCTACGAGCAGTACTTC
TRBD2	.	TRBV11-3	TRBJ2-2	CASSQRGSTGELFF	TGTGCCAGCAGCCAGCGGGGCAGCACCGGGGAGCTGTTTTTT
TRBD2	.	TRBV4-3	TRBJ2-1	CASSQGGGGSTQFF	TGCGCCAGCAGCCAAGGGGGCGGGGGGAGTACTCAGTTCTTC
.	once	TRBV5-3	TRBJ1-1	CARSHRGRANTEAFF	TGTGCCAGAAGCCATCGTGGCAGGGCGAACACTGAAGCTTTCTTT
TRBD2	.	TRBV6-2/TRBV6-3	TRBJ2-2	CASSYSARYSGGNTGELFF	TGTGCCAGCAGTTACTCGGCTCGATATAGCGGGGGCAACACCGGGGAGCTGTTTTTT
.	.	TRBV12-5	TRBJ1-2	CASGMTGPETIYGYTF	TGTGCTAGTGGTATGACAGGCCCGGAAACCATCTATGGCTACACCTTC
.	.	TRBV10-1	TRBJ1-5	CASSHLQGSDQPQHF	TGCGCCAGCAGCCACCTTCAGGGGAGCGATCAGCCCCAGCATTTT
TRBD2	.	TRBV4-1	TRBJ2-1	CASSQEGAGVNNEQFF	TGCGCCAGCAGCCAAGAAGGAGCGGGGGTCAACAATGAGCAGTTCTTC
TRBD1	once	TRBV6-5	TRBJ1-1	CASTPPGTGNTEAFF	TGTGCCAGCACTCCACCCGGGACAGGGAACACTGAAGCTTTCTTT
TRBD1	.	TRBV9	TRBJ1-2	CASSAQDRVGYGYTF	TGTGCCAGCAGCGCCCAAGACAGGGTCGGGTATGGCTACACCTTC
.	.	TRBV7-2	TRBJ1-1	CASSGEGGIGNTEAFF	TGTGCCAGCAGCGGGGAGGGAGGGATTGGGAACACTGAAGCTTTCTTT
TRBD2	.	TRBV9	TRBJ2-3	CASSVGLAGLPDTQYF	TGTGCCAGCAGCGTAGGACTAGCGGGTCTACCAGATACGCAGTATTTT
.	.	TRBV18	TRBJ2-3	CASSLVGADTQYF	TGTGCCAGCTCACTGGTCGGGGCAGATACGCAGTATTTT
.	.	TRBV20-1	TRBJ2-5	CSASGGLHVRETQYF	TGCAGTGCTAGTGGGGGACTGCATGTTCGGGAGACCCAGTACTTC
.	.	TRBV5-1	TRBJ1-1	CASSLPHSAEVNTEAFF	TGCGCCAGCAGCTTGCCCCATTCCGCAGAAGTGAACACTGAAGCTTTCTTT
TRBD2	.	TRBV5-1	TRBJ2-5	CASSFGRDQETQYF	TGCGCCAGCAGCTTTGGGAGGGACCAAGAGACCCAGTACTTC
TRBD1	.	TRBV15	TRBJ1-1	CATSRDRGLGARNTEAFF	TGTGCCACCAGCAGAGATAGGGGGCTAGGGGCCCGGAACACTGAAGCTTTCTTT
.	.	TRBV19	TRBJ2-1	CASSITGVFEQFF	TGTGCCAGTAGTATAACCGGGGTCTTTGAGCAGTTCTTC
TRBD1	.	TRBV4-3	TRBJ2-2	CASSQEVVDRGQAGELFF	TGCGCCAGCAGCCAAGAGGTTGTGGACAGGGGGCAGGCCGGGGAGCTGTTTTTT
TRBD2	.	TRBV11-2	TRBJ2-3	CASSSLAGGPLDTQYF	TGTGCCAGCAGCTCCCTAGCGGGGGGGCCGTTGGATACGCAGTATTTT
TRBD2	.	TRBV11-2	TRBJ2-3	CASHRAGGTSGSTDTQYF	TGTGCCAGCCATAGGGCCGGGGGGACTAGCGGGAGCACAGATACGCAGTATTTT
TRBD1	.	TRBV7-9	TRBJ1-2	CASSLTDRGTSNYGYTF	TGTGCCAGCAGCTTAACCGACAGGGGGACGAGTAACTATGGCTACACCTTC
TRBD1	once	TRBV4-3	TRBJ2-6	CASSQGTGFGSGANVLTF	TGCGCCAGCAGCCAGGGGACAGGGTTCGGCTCTGGGGCCAACGTCCTGACTTTC
.	once	TRBV6-5	TRBJ1-1	CASSRGFTEAFF	TGTGCCAGCAGTCGGGGTTTTACTGAAGCTTTCTTT
TRBD1	once	TRBV24-1	TRBJ2-3	CATSDRQGTGEDTQYF	TGTGCCACCAGTGATCGTCAAGGGACAGGGGAGGATACGCAGTATTTT
.	.	TRBV11-3	TRBJ2-7	CASSLGTTYEQYF	TGTGCCAGCAGCTTAGGGACAACCTACGAGCAGTACTTC
.	few	TRBV7-9	TRBJ1-3	CASRLQGSGNTIYF	TGTGCCAGCAGATTACAGGGCTCTGGAAACACCATATATTTT
.	.	TRBV28	TRBJ1-2	CASSPRQVYGYTF	TGTGCCAGCAGTCCTAGACAGGTCTATGGCTACACCTTC
TRBD2	.	TRBV2	TRBJ2-2	CASIREGGELFF	TGTGCCAGCATAAGGGAGGGCGGGGAGCTGTTTTTT
.	.	TRBV5-5	TRBJ2-3	CASSLWAGASTDTQYF	TGTGCCAGCAGCTTGTGGGCGGGGGCTAGCACAGATACGCAGTATTTT
TRBD2	.	TRBV6-2/TRBV6-3	TRBJ2-2	CASSYGTSTGELFF	TGTGCCAGCAGTTACGGGACTAGCACCGGGGAGCTGTTTTTT
TRBD2	once	TRBV3-1/TRBV3-2	TRBJ2-1	CASTLRRTSGASKPSNEQFF	TGTGCCAGCACCCTAAGACGGACTAGCGGGGCCTCCAAACCGAGCAATGAGCAGTTCTTC
.	.	TRBV19	TRBJ1-1	CASSEGTRNTEAFF	TGTGCCAGTAGTGAGGGTACCCGAAACACTGAAGCTTTCTTT
.	.	TRBV18	TRBJ1-1	CASSLTLQGRNTEAFF	TGTGCCAGCTCACTTACTCTACAGGGAAGGAACACTGAAGCTTTCTTT